A selection of T cell receptor beta chains follows, all from one sample in a study of T cell clusters in autoimmune cytopenias. TCRdb reprocessed the multiplex PCR reads, keeping one entry per CDR3 protein, no DNA. The specimen's table records thousands of distinct CDR3 sequences. Sequenced input: peripheral blood. The receptors originated from a human donor with an autoimmune cytopenia or autoimmune hepatitis (not recorded which). Both conserved end residues are part of each CDR3. Size is stated for part of the rows, as once, few or many counts, or as a class when the clone is expanded.

j_call: TRBJ2-5
clone_size: medium-sized
v_call: TRBV30
cdr3_aa: CAWIRSETQYF

j_call: TRBJ2-2
clone_size: .
v_call: TRBV7-6
cdr3_aa: CASSSTSTGELFF

j_call: TRBJ2-5
clone_size: .
v_call: TRBV4-3
cdr3_aa: CASSQEWIAGGPETQYF

j_call: TRBJ2-1
clone_size: .
v_call: TRBV29-1
cdr3_aa: CSGTSSDEQFF

j_call: TRBJ1-5
clone_size: .
v_call: TRBV27
cdr3_aa: CASSWGSNQPQHF

j_call: TRBJ2-5
clone_size: medium-sized
v_call: TRBV19
cdr3_aa: CASSARGWETQYF

j_call: TRBJ1-1
clone_size: .
v_call: TRBV12-3/TRBV12-4
cdr3_aa: CASSLKGGMNTEAFF

j_call: TRBJ2-7
clone_size: large
v_call: TRBV29-1
cdr3_aa: CSVVVAGTYTYEQYF

j_call: TRBJ2-4
clone_size: .
v_call: TRBV7-2
cdr3_aa: CASSPRFGTLGAKNIQYF

j_call: TRBJ1-5
clone_size: .
v_call: TRBV12-3/TRBV12-4
cdr3_aa: CASSFASNQPQHF

j_call: TRBJ1-4
clone_size: .
v_call: TRBV6-1
cdr3_aa: CASRRDSYEKLFF

j_call: TRBJ2-2
clone_size: .
v_call: TRBV7-9
cdr3_aa: CASSLALLNTGELFF

j_call: TRBJ2-3
clone_size: .
v_call: TRBV11-2
cdr3_aa: CASTPGGTQYF

j_call: TRBJ2-7
clone_size: medium-sized
v_call: TRBV5-5
cdr3_aa: CASSLGRYEQYF

j_call: TRBJ2-3
clone_size: medium-sized
v_call: TRBV6-1
cdr3_aa: CASAPGGEADTQYF

j_call: TRBJ2-5
clone_size: .
v_call: TRBV29-1
cdr3_aa: CSVGRLAGGSGETQYF

j_call: TRBJ2-7
clone_size: .
v_call: TRBV6-1
cdr3_aa: CASSEDTSSPSYEQYF

j_call: TRBJ1-4
clone_size: .
v_call: TRBV7-9
cdr3_aa: CASSLQGDLEKLFF

j_call: TRBJ2-2
clone_size: medium-sized
v_call: TRBV18
cdr3_aa: CASSPVAGSNTGELFF

j_call: TRBJ2-1
clone_size: large
v_call: TRBV29-1
cdr3_aa: CSAVGGGPGLAVYNEQFF

j_call: TRBJ1-6
clone_size: .
v_call: TRBV12-3/TRBV12-4
cdr3_aa: CASSFKGSGLHF

j_call: TRBJ2-2
clone_size: medium-sized
v_call: TRBV19
cdr3_aa: CASSNLLRTGELFF

j_call: TRBJ1-1
clone_size: .
v_call: TRBV18
cdr3_aa: CASSPRQGRTEAFF

j_call: TRBJ2-6
clone_size: .
v_call: TRBV11-1
cdr3_aa: CASSEGGAGANVLTF

j_call: TRBJ2-7
clone_size: large
v_call: TRBV19
cdr3_aa: CASRGGSAYEQYF

j_call: TRBJ2-2
clone_size: medium-sized
v_call: TRBV30
cdr3_aa: CAWSVFYPGELFF

j_call: TRBJ2-2
clone_size: .
v_call: TRBV6-2/TRBV6-3
cdr3_aa: CASSSAGVVGELFF

j_call: TRBJ2-5
clone_size: medium-sized
v_call: TRBV6-5
cdr3_aa: CASSPTGEQETQYF